Listed here is a single T cell receptor (beta chain). The antigen is unknown. In the sorted-subset replicate PCRs, 150 to 200 ng DNA, around 32,000 T cell genomes, was used. Assay used: immunoSEQ multiplex PCR; TCRdb lists only in-frame clones, some missing. Of approximately 250,000 clones listed, just over 65% were seen once; the top ten hold more than 9.5%. The data stem from a study of shared clonotypes between healthy human individuals. Overall study context: CD8 memory received one plate per donor, CD8 naive two, CD4 memory three and CD4 naive three. Study observations and caveats: Only blood underwent sampling, and tissue repertoires likely differ. Donor scarcity curtailed the genetic and exposure-history diversity represented herein.

CDR3 size: 13 residues. The V and J ends lost 7 bases and 9 bases respectively, with 16 bases between them. Germline V gives CDR1 MDHEN, CDR2 SYDVKM. Source material: memory CD4+ T cells sorted from blood. Documented subset: CD45RA-negative fraction. V usage is TRBV28 and J usage is TRBJ2-1; a weak D match, TRBD2 (6 bases). This TCR was sampled from a man between 25 and 39 years old in good health. CDR3 nucleotide sequence: TGTGCCAGCACCTGGGGCGGGGCTGTTGAGCAGTTCTTC. Its translation is CASTWGGAVEQFF.